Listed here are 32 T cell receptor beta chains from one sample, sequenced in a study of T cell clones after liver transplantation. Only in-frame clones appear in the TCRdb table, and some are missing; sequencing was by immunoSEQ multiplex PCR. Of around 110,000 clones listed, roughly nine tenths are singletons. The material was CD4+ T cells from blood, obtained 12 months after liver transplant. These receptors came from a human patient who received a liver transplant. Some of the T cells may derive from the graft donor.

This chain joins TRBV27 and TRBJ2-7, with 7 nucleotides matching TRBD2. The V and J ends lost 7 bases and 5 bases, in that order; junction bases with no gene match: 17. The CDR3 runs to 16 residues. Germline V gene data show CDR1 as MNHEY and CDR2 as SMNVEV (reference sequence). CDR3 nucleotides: TGTGCCAGCAAACCCCCCGGACTAGGGATGATCCACGAGCAGTACTTC. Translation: CASKPPGLGMIHEQYF.

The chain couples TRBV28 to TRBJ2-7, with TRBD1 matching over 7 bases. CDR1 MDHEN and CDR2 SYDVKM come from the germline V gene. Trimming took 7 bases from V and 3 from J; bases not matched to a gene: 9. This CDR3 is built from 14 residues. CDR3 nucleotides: TGTGCCAGCAACCTGAGGGGGCCTTTCTACGAGCAGTACTTC. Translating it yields CASNLRGPFYEQYF.

The CDR3 reads CASSFYPYNEQFF. The CDR3 nucleotides are TGTGCCAGCAGCTTCTACCCCTACAATGAGCAGTTCTTC. The J gene is TRBJ2-1, the V gene TRBV7-2; D unresolved. V was pared by 3 bases and J by 2 bases, with 5 bases between. Looked up from germline, CDR1 is SGHTA and CDR2 is FQGNSA. The CDR3 extends over 13 amino acids.

CDR3 amino acids: CASSSTLFYGYTF. The CDR3 region has the DNA TGTGCCAGCAGTTCCACTCTCTTTTATGGCTACACCTTC. The V and J genes are TRBV28 and TRBJ1-2; D gene ambiguous. The ends were cut back, 4 bases at V and 5 bases at J, with 11 bases in the middle. The germline V gene encodes CDR1 MDHEN and CDR2 SYDVKM. The CDR3 has 13 amino acids.

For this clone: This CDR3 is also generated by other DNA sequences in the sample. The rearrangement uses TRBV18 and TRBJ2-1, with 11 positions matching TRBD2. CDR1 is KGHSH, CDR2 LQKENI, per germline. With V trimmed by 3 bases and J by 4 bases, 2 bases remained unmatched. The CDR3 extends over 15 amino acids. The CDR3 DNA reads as TGTGCCAGCTCACCGCCTAGCGGGAGGTACAATGAGCAGTTCTTC. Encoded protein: CASSPPSGRYNEQFF.

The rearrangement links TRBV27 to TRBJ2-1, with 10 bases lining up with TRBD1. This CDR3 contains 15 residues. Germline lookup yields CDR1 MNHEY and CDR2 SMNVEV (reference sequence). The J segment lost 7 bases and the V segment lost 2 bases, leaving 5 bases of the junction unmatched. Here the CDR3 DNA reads TGTGCCAGCAGTTTAAGACAGGGGGCGCGGAATGAGCAGTTCTTC. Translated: CASSLRQGARNEQFF.

CDR3 sequence reads: CASSQGTPPETQYF. CDR3 bases: TGCGCCAGCAGCCAAGGGACCCCACCGGAGACCCAGTACTTC. V and J are TRBV4-3 and TRBJ2-5; D is ambiguous. The CDR3 is made up of 14 amino acids. In germline, CDR1 is LGHNA, CDR2 YSLEER. The V gene lost 1 base and the J gene lost 5 bases, with 11 bases spanning the gap.

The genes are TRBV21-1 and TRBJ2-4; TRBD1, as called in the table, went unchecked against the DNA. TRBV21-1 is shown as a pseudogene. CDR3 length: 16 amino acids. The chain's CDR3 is CASSKGTDLAKNIQYF. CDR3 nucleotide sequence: TGTGCCAGCAGCAAAGGGACAGATCTAGCCAAAAACATTCAGTACTTC.

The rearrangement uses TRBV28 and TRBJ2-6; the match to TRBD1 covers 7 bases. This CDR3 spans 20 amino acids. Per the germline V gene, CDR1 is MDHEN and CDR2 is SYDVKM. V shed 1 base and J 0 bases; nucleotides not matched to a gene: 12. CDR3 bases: TGTGCCAGCAGTTTATTGCACCCTACAGGGGAAGGCTCTGGGGCCAACGTCCTGACTTTC. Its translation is CASSLLHPTGEGSGANVLTF.

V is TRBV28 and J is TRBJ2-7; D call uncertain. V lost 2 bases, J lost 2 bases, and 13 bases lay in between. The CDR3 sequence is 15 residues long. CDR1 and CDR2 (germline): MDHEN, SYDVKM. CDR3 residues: CASSLGGPLTYEQYF. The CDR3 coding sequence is TGTGCCAGCAGTTTAGGCGGTCCCCTCACCTACGAGCAGTACTTC.

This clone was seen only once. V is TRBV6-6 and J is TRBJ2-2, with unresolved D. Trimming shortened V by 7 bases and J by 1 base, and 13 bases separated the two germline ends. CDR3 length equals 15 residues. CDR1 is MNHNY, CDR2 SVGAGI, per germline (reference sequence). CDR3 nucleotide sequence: TGTGCCAGCATCCAATCGTCCAGGAACACCGGGGAGCTGTTTTTT. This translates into CASIQSSRNTGELFF.

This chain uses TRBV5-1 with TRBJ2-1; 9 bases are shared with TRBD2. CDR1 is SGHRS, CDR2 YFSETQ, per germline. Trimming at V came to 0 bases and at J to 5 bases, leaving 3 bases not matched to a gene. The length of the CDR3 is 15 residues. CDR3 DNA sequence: TGCGCCAGCAGCTTGGCCGGGACTAGCAACAATGAGCAGTTCTTC. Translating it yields CASSLAGTSNNEQFF.

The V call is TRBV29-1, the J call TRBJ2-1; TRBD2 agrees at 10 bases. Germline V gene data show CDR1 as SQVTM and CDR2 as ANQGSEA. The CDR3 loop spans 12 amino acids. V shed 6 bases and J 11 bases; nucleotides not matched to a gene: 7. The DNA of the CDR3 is TGCAGCGTAGGACTAGCGGATACTCAGCAGTTCTTC. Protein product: CSVGLADTQQFF.

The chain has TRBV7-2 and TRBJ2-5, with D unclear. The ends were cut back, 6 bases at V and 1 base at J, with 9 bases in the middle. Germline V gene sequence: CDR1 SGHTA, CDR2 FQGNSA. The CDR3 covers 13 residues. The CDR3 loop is CASSTEIQETQYF. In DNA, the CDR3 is TGTGCCAGCAGTACAGAAATCCAAGAGACCCAGTACTTC. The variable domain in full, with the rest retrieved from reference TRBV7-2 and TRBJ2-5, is GAGVSQSPSNKVTEKGKDVELRCDPISGHTALYWYRQSLGQGLEFLIYFQGNSAPDKSGLPSDRFSAERTGGSVSTLTIQRTQQEDSAVYLCASSTEIQETQYFGPGTRLLVL.

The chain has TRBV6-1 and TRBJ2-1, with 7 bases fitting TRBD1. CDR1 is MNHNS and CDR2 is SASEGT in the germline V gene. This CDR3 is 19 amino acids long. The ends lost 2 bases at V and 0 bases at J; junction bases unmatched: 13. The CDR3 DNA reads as TGTGCCAGCAGTGAAAAGTGGTTGACAGGGCTCAGCTCCTACAATGAGCAGTTCTTC. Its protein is CASSEKWLTGLSSYNEQFF.

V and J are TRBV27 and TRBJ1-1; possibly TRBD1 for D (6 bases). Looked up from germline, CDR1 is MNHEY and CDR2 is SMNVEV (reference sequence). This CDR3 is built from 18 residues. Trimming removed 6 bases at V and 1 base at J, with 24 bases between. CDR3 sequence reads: CASSPMGLGGAGNTEAFF. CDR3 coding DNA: TGTGCCAGCAGCCCTATGGGCCTGGGGGGCGCAGGGAACACTGAAGCTTTCTTT.

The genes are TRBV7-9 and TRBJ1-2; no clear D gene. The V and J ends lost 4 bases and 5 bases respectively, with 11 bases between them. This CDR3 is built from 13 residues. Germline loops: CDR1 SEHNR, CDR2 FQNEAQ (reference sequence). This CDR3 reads CASSSDGLYGYTF. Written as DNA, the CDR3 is TGTGCCAGCAGCTCGGACGGGCTTTATGGCTACACCTTC. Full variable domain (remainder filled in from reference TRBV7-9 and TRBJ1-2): DTGVSQNPRHKITKRGQNVTFRCDPISEHNRLYWYRQTLGQGPEFLTYFQNEAQLEKSRLLSDRFSAERPKGSFSTLEIQRTEQGDSAMYLCASSSDGLYGYTFGSGTRLTVV.

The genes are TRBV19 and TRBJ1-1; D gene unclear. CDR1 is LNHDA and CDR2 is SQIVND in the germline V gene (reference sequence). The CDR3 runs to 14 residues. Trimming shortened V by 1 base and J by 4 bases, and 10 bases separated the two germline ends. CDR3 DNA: TGTGCCAGTAGTATAGCTGGTCGAGGCACTGAAGCTTTCTTT. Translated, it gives CASSIAGRGTEAFF.

The CDR3 sequence: CASSATGTGGAGNIQYF. The CDR3 DNA follows: TGTGCCAGCAGCGCTACCGGGACAGGGGGCGCGGGAAACATTCAGTACTTC. The V gene is TRBV9, the J gene TRBJ2-4; TRBD1 matches 12 bases. Trimming removed 3 bases from V and 6 bases from J; junction bases left unmatched: 10. This CDR3 is 17 amino acids long. Per the germline V gene, CDR1 is SGDLS and CDR2 is YYNGEE.

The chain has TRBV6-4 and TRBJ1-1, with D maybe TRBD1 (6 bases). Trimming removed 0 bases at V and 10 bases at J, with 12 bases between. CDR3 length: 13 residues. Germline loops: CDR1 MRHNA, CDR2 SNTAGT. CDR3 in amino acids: CASSDSTGMPAFF. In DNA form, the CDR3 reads TGTGCCAGCAGTGACTCAACAGGGATGCCAGCTTTCTTT.

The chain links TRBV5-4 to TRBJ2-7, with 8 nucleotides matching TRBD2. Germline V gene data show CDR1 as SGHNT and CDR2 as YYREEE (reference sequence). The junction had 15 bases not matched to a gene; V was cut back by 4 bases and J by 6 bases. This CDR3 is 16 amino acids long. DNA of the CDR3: TGTGCCAGCAGCCAGCTGTCCGGGACTAGTGTTAGCGAGCAGTACTTC. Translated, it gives CASSQLSGTSVSEQYF.

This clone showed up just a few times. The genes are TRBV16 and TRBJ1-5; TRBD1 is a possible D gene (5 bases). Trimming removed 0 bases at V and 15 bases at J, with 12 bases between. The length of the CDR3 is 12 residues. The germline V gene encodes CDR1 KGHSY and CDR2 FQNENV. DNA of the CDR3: TGTGCCAGCAGCCAATCACAGGAGAGTCGGCATTTT. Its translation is CASSQSQESRHF.

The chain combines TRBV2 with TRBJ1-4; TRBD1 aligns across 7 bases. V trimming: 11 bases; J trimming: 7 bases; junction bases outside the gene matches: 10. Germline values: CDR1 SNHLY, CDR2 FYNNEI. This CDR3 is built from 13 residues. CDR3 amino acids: CAARTGSFEKLFF. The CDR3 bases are TGTGCCGCAAGGACAGGAAGTTTTGAAAAACTGTTTTTT.

The DNA of the CDR3 is TGCGCCAGCAGCTCTACCCGGACCATAACCTACGAGCAGTACTTC. It codes for CASSSTRTITYEQYF. This sequence joins TRBV5-1 and TRBJ2-7; D uncertain. This CDR3 contains 15 residues. The germline V gene has CDR1 SGHRS and CDR2 YFSETQ. With 3 bases removed from V and 2 bases from J, the gap between germline ends came to 15 bases.

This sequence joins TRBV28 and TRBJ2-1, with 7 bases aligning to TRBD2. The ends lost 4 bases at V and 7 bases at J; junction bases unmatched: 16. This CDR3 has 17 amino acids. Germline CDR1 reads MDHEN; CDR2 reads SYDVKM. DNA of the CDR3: TGTGCCAGCAGTTCCCTCCCCTCGAGCGGGAAGACGAATGAGCAGTTCTTC. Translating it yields CASSSLPSSGKTNEQFF.

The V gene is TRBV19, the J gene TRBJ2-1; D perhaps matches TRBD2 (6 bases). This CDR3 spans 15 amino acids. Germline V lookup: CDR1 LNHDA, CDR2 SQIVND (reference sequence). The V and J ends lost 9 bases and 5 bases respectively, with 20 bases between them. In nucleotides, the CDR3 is TGTGCCAGCAGTGGAGGGGACGCGGGTCACAATGAGCAGTTCTTC. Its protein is CASSGGDAGHNEQFF.

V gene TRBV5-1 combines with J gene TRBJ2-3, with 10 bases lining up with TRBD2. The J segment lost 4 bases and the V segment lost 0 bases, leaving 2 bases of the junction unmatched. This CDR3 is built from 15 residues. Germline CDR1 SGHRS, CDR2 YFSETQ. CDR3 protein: CASSLEAGGPDTQYF. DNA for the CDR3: TGCGCCAGCAGCTTGGAAGCGGGAGGGCCAGATACGCAGTATTTT.

CDR3 sequence: CASSAREAGYSYEQYF. The CDR3 DNA reads TGTGCCAGTAGTGCTCGGGAGGCGGGATATAGCTACGAGCAGTACTTC. V is TRBV19 and J is TRBJ2-7, with TRBD2 matching over 7 bases. Unmatched junction bases numbered 13, after V lost 5 bases and J lost 3 bases. CDR3 length: 16 residues. CDR1 is LNHDA and CDR2 is SQIVND in the germline V gene (reference sequence).

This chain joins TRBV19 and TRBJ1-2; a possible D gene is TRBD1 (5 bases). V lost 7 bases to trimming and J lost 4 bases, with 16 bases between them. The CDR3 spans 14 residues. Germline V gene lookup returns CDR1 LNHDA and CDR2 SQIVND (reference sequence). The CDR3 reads CASTGQTTPYGYTF. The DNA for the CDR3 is TGTGCCAGTACTGGACAAACAACCCCCTATGGCTACACCTTC. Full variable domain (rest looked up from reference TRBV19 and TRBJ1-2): DGGITQSPKYLFRKEGQNVTLSCEQNLNHDAMYWYRQDPGQGLRLIYYSQIVNDFQKGDIAEGYSVSREKKESFPLTVTSAQKNPTAFYLCASTGQTTPYGYTFGSGTRLTVV.

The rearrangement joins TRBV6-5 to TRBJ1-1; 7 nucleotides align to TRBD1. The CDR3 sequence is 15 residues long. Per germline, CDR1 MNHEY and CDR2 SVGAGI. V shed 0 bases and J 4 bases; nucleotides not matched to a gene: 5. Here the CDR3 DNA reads TGTGCCAGCAGTTACTCGAGACAGGGTGGCACTGAAGCTTTCTTT. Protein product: CASSYSRQGGTEAFF.

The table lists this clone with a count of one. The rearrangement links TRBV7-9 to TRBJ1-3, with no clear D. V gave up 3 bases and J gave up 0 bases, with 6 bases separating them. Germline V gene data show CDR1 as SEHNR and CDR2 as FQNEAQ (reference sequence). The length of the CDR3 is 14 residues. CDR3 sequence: CASSFVRSGNTIYF. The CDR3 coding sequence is TGTGCCAGCAGCTTCGTTCGCTCTGGAAACACCATATATTTT.

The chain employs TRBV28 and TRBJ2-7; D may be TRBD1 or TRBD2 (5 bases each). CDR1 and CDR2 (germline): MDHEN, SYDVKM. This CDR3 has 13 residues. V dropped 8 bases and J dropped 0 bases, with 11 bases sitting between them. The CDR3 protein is CASWDRTSYEQYF. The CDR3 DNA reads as TGTGCCAGCTGGGACCGAACCTCCTACGAGCAGTACTTC.